The 8 T cell receptor beta chains in this list originate from one sample, sequenced in a study of graft-versus-host responses after intestinal transplantation. Clones were sequenced by immunoSEQ multiplex PCR, and TCRdb holds only the in-frame ones, with some missing. The table has about 85,000 clones, around 80% seen once. The antigens for these receptors are not known. The sequencing used unstimulated CD4+ T cells sorted from spleen or lymph node cells, collected before intestinal transplant. These receptors were taken from a human donor who received an intestinal transplant.

This clone occurred once. The gene calls are TRBV5-1 and TRBJ1-1; D not certain. Germline-derived CDR1 and CDR2 are SGHRS and YFSETQ. This CDR3 has 14 amino acids. Trimming left V 3 bases short and J 6 bases short, with 15 bases between. The CDR3 protein is CASSSVPELAEAFF. The CDR3 DNA is TGCGCCAGCAGCTCGGTCCCCGAATTGGCTGAAGCTTTCTTT.

The V call is TRBV6-1, the J call TRBJ1-3, with a possible D match to TRBD1 (6 bases). The germline CDR1 and CDR2 sequences are MNHNS and SASEGT. The V end lost 6 bases, the J end lost 1 base, and 7 bases lay between the germline ends. The CDR3 consists of 13 residues. CDR3 sequence: CASSGQSGNTIYF. The CDR3 DNA follows: TGTGCCAGCAGCGGACAGTCTGGAAACACCATATATTTT.

The sample holds a few counts of this clone. The V and J genes are TRBV5-5 and TRBJ1-4; D is undetermined. Trimming removed 0 bases at V and 8 bases at J, with 14 bases between. The CDR3 runs 15 residues. CDR1 is SGHKS, CDR2 YYEKEE, per germline (reference sequence). The CDR3 is CASSLDDIPGEKLFF. In DNA, the CDR3 is TGTGCCAGCAGCTTGGATGACATCCCGGGGGAAAAACTGTTTTTT.

In its sample, this clone was seen a few times. The rearrangement uses TRBV30 and TRBJ2-4; TRBD2 agrees at 8 bases. The germline CDR1 and CDR2 sequences are GTSNPN and SVGIG (reference sequence). V was pared by 0 bases and J by 3 bases, with 1 base of the junction left unmatched. This CDR3 has 14 residues. CDR3 region: CAWSVSGGKNIQYF. The DNA of the CDR3 is TGTGCCTGGAGTGTAAGCGGGGGCAAAAACATTCAGTACTTC.

The chain recombines TRBV9 with TRBJ2-1; 7 nucleotides line up with TRBD2. The CDR3 consists of 17 residues. Germline V CDR1 and CDR2: SGDLS, YYNGEE. V lost 0 bases, J lost 0 bases, and 6 bases stayed unmatched. CDR3 amino acids: CASSVELSGGSYNEQFF. The CDR3 nucleotides read TGTGCCAGCAGCGTAGAACTTTCGGGAGGCTCCTACAATGAGCAGTTCTTC.

This rearrangement joins TRBV28 to TRBJ1-6; D may be TRBD1 (5 bases). The V end was cut by 6 bases, the J end by 6 bases, with 12 bases between. Germline V gene sequence: CDR1 MDHEN, CDR2 SYDVKM. CDR3 length: 14 amino acids. The CDR3 DNA is TGTGCCAGCAGCGCTCCGACAGCTAATTCACCCCTCCACTTT. Translated: CASSAPTANSPLHF.

The chain links TRBV30 to TRBJ1-5; 7 positions match TRBD1. Germline lookup yields CDR1 GTSNPN and CDR2 SVGIG (reference sequence). The length of the CDR3 is 18 residues. The ends lost 0 bases at V and 2 bases at J; junction bases unmatched: 13. This CDR3 reads CAWSVRAGGGSGNQPQHF. The CDR3 region has the DNA TGTGCCTGGAGTGTACGGGCAGGGGGAGGCTCTGGCAATCAGCCCCAGCATTTT. Supplemented by reference TRBV30 and TRBJ1-5, the full variable domain reads SQTIHQWPATLVQPVGSPLSLECTVEGTSNPNLYWYRQAAGRGLQLLFYSVGIGQISSEVPQNLSASRPQDRQFILSSKKLLLSDSGFYLCAWSVRAGGGSGNQPQHFGDGTRLSIL.

The rearrangement uses TRBV10-2 and TRBJ2-5, with a tentative D call TRBD2 (6 bases). CDR1 and CDR2 (germline): WSHSY, SAAADI. Deletions cut 2 bases from V and 7 bases from J, with 17 bases between. This CDR3 is built from 15 residues. The CDR3 is CASSENRGRRGTQYF. The CDR3 DNA reads TGCGCCAGCAGTGAGAACCGGGGTCGGCGGGGGACCCAGTACTTC.